This TCR beta chain was observed in a study of blood T cells in healthy people across ages (dated by TCRdb to the mid-2010s). In the study overall: In model experiments, template switching captured about one uniquely barcoded TCR beta cDNA molecule for every two T cells. To track age-related changes in TCR beta repertoire diversity, the study relied on deep sequencing normalized with unique cDNA molecular identifiers. Four age groups were formed from the donors: young (average 16 years), middle-aged (around 37), aged (roughly 58) and long-lived (less than 85). To avoid experimental bias, donors of different ages were randomly spread across the sequencing lanes. Two additional independent replicas of 1 million unique cDNA reads from the same blood draw were analyzed for two donors (one aged 18 to 30 and one aged 80 or older).

Including cysteine and phenylalanine, the CDR3 has 14 amino acids. Left in the record is the CDR3 DNA by itself, 42 bases read in frame from the first base. In the germline V gene, CDR1 corresponds to SGHTA and CDR2 to FQGNSA. Trimming costs V 3 bases and J 4 bases, and their ends lie 12 bases apart. The library relied on 5' RACE. Reads for this sample came from an Illumina HiSeq 2500. A second roughly 6 to 12 cycle PCR used a sample-barcoded 5' primer and a J-beta primer mix. Each TCR beta cDNA molecule received a unique molecular identifier from a template-switch 5' adaptor carrying 12 random nucleotides. Each sample yielded at least 3 million CDR3-containing paired-end reads. First-strand cDNA synthesis was performed from all RNA using the Mint cDNA synthesis kit, with priming by a TRBC-specific oligonucleotide. Following uracil-DNA glycosylase treatment, all cDNA underwent a first 18-cycle PCR with the universal primers M1SS and BC2_uni_R. The published analysis was carried out like this. Normalization of each sample was performed by random selection of 1 million high-quality reads, each carrying a distinct molecular identifier. Instead of being binned into consensus sequences, reads that shared molecular identifiers were thrown out. MiTCR, with a Q25 quality threshold and the strictest error-elimination algorithm, was used for CDR3 identification, clonotype clustering and error correction. Lower-bound total TCR beta diversity was estimated with a nonparametric unseen species model using Euler transformation. The raw public data were reprocessed by TCRdb itself: fastp quality trimming at Q25, MiXCR clonotype calling, in-frame beta chains only. Rows with a matching CDR3 protein are joined into one entry that keeps the most common DNA and genes. Here the V and J calls rest on TCRdb's processing, not on the authors' analysis. Recorded for this sample are 800,000 to 900,000 distinct CDR3 sequences; approximately 67% of them occurred a single time. The ten largest clones take up 28% of the sample.

This clonotype has a handful of counts. This clone's antigen is unknown. No base qualities exist here, and no much larger clone lies one base off it. The donors were 40 or so Caucasian individuals from Russia, aged roughly 6 to 90 years, who were systemically healthy. Ten milliliters of peripheral blood were drawn from each donor into EDTA-treated Vacutainer tubes. PBMCs were isolated by Ficoll-Paque density-gradient centrifugation, with at least 6 million obtained per sample. Trizol reagent was used to extract total RNA from PBMCs, with at least 6 micrograms per sample. For every donor, an aliquot of PBMCs went through flow cytometry to measure the percentages of naive CD45RAhigh/CD27high T cells. Here is what the overall study found, with its caveats: Estimates of total diversity based on one million sequenced T cells were considered lower bounds and underestimates. Observed TCR beta diversity per million T cells fell roughly linearly with age, and a significant reduction was already apparent by age around 44. There was a strong correlation between observed TCR beta diversity and the percentage of naive T cells measured by flow cytometry. Compared with the aged group, the long-lived group had more naive CD4+ T cells, fewer expanded clones and increased TCR diversity, a pattern suggesting age selection. Because the CMV infection status of the donors was unknown, age-related changes in expanded clonotypes may potentially have been confounded. Bulk unsorted PBMC profiling prevented conclusive comparison of naive and antigen-experienced compartments.

The sample comprised blood. The chain is encoded by TRBV7-2 joined to TRBJ1-1; the D gene identity is not certain. This clonotype was obtained from a man aged 25 to 45 in good health. The sequenced DNA is TGTGCCAGCAGCTTTGGGCGCCCGAGCACTGAAGCTTTCTTT. Translated, it reads CASSFGRPSTEAFF.